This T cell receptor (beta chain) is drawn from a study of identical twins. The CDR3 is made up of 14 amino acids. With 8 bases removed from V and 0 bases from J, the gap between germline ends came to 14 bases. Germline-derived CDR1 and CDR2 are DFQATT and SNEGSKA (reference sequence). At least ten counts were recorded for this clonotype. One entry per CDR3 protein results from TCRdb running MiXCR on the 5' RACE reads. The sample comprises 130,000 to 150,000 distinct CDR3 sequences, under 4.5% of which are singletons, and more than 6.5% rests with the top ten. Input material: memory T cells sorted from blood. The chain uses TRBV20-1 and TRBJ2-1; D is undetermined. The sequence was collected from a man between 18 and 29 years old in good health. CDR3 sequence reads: CSPIAGGSYNEQFF. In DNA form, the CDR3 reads TGCAGTCCTATAGCAGGCGGCTCCTACAATGAGCAGTTCTTC.